This T cell receptor (beta chain) comes out of a study of T cell repertoires in cytomegalovirus infection. Study-wide context: Recently identified HLA-C-restricted and well-studied HLA-B-restricted CMV epitopes were used.

MiXCR was run by TCRdb on the reads, yielding one entry per CDR3 protein. There are approximately 910,000 distinct CDR3 sequences in the sample; around 29% occur only once, and over 12% lies in the top ten. This CDR3 region has 14 residues. V gave up 8 bases and J gave up 3 bases, with 14 bases separating them. CDR1 LNHDA and CDR2 SQIVND come from the germline V gene (reference sequence). As to this clonotype: No antigen is known for it.

The chain links TRBV19 to TRBJ1-5; D possibly corresponds to TRBD1 (5 bases). This material consisted of cultured CD8+ T cells from PBMCs, taken from culture after CMV antigen stimulation. This TCR derives from a human donor in good health (CMV status not recorded). Some clones in this sample may be carry-over from other donors' samples. CDR3 loop: CASEEGIINQPQHF. In DNA form, the CDR3 reads TGTGCCAGTGAAGAGGGGATTATCAATCAGCCCCAGCATTTT.